This T cell receptor beta chain appears in the sequencing data of a study of shared clonotypes between healthy human individuals. Overall study: A couple of female and a few male donors aged 18 to 49 were enrolled.

Using immunoSEQ multiplex PCR, the repertoire was profiled, and TCRdb retains in-frame clones only, with some absent. The sample yields millions of clones, 85% to 95% seen once. Germline CDR1 and CDR2: SGDLS and YYNGEE. The ends were cut back, 0 bases at V and 10 bases at J, with 8 bases in the middle. The CDR3 contains 13 residues. V is TRBV9 and J is TRBJ1-6; D not certain. The TCR was taken from a man younger than 30 in good health. Sequences were obtained from naive CD4+ T cells sorted from blood. Sample subset: CD45RA+ positively selected. CDR3 nucleotides: TGTGCCAGCAGCGTAGTGTCGGGATCACCCCTCCACTTT. Amino acid sequence: CASSVVSGSPLHF.